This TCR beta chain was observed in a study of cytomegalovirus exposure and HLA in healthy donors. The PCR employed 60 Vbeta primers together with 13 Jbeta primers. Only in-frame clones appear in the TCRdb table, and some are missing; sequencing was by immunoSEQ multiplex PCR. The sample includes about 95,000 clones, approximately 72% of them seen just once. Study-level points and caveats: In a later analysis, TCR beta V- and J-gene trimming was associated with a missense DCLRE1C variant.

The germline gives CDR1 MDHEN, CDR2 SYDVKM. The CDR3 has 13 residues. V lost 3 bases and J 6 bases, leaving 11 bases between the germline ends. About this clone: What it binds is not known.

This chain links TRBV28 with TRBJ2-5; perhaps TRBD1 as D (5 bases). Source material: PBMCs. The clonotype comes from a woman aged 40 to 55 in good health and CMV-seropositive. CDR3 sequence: CASSLSGLKTQYF. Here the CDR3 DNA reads TGTGCCAGCAGTTTGTCAGGGTTAAAGACCCAGTACTTC. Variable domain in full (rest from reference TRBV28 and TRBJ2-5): DVKVTQSSRYLVKRTGEKVFLECVQDMDHENMFWYRQDPGLGLRLIYFSYDVKMKEKGDIPEGYSVSREKKERFSLILESASTNQTSMYLCASSLSGLKTQYFGPGTRLLVL.